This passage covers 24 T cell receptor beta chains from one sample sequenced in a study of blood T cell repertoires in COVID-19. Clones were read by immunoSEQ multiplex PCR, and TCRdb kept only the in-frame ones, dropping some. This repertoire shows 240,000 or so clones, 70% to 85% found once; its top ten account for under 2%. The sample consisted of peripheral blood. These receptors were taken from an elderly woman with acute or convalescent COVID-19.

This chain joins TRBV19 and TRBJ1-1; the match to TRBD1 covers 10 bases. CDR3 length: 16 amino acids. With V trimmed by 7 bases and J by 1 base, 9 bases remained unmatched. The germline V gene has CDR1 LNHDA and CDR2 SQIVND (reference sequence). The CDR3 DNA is TGTGCCAGTACGGACCCCGGGACAGGGGAGAACACTGAAGCTTTCTTT. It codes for CASTDPGTGENTEAFF. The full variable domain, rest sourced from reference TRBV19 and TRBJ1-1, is DGGITQSPKYLFRKEGQNVTLSCEQNLNHDAMYWYRQDPGQGLRLIYYSQIVNDFQKGDIAEGYSVSREKKESFPLTVTSAQKNPTAFYLCASTDPGTGENTEAFFGQGTRLTVV.

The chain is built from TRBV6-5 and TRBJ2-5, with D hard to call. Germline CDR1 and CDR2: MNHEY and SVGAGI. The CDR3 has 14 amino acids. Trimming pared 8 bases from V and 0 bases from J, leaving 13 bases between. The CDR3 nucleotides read TGTGCCAGCCGATTGGAGATCTACCAAGAGACCCAGTACTTC. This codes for CASRLEIYQETQYF.

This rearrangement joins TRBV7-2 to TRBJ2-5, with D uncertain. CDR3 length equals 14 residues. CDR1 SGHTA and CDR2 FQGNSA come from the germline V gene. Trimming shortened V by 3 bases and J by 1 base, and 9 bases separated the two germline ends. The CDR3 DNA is TGTGCCAGCAGCTTGCCCCGGTTCCAAGAGACCCAGTACTTC. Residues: CASSLPRFQETQYF.

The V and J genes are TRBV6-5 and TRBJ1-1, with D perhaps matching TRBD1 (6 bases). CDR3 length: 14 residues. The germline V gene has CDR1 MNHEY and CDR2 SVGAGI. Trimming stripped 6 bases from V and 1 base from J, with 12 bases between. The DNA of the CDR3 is TGTGCCAGCAGACCCGGACAGAAGAACACTGAAGCTTTCTTT. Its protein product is CASRPGQKNTEAFF.

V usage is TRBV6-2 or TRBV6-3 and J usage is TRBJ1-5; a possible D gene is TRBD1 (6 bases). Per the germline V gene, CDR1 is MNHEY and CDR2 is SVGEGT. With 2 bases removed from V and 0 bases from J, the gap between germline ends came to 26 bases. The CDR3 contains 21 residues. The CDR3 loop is CASSYVLSTGASVDSNQPQHF. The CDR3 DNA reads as TGTGCCAGCAGTTACGTCCTGTCGACAGGAGCGTCTGTAGATAGCAATCAGCCCCAGCATTTT.

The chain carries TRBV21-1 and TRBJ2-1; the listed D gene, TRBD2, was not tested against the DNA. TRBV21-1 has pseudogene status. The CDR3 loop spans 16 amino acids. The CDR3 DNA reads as TGTGCCAGCAGCACCCGACTAGCGGGAGGTATCAATGAGCAGTTCTTC. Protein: CASSTRLAGGINEQFF.

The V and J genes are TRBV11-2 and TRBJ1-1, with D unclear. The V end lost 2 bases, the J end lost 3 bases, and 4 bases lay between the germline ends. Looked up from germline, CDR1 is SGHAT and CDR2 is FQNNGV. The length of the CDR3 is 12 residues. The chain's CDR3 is CASSLFDTEAFF. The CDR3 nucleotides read TGTGCCAGCAGCTTATTCGACACTGAAGCTTTCTTT.

CDR3 region: CASSQEYNSPLHF. CDR3 sequence (DNA): TGTGCCAGCAGCCAGGAGTATAATTCACCCCTCCACTTT. The chain combines TRBV7-8 with TRBJ1-6; D ambiguous. The CDR3 runs 13 residues. With 5 bases removed from V and 4 bases from J, the gap between germline ends came to 6 bases. The V gene's germline CDR1 is SGHVS and CDR2 FQNEAQ.

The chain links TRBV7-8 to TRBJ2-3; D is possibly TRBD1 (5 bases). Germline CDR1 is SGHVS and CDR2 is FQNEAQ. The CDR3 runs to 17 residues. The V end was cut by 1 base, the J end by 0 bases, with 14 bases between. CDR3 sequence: CASSLGGQPSSTDTQYF. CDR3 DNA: TGTGCCAGCAGCTTAGGGGGCCAGCCGTCTAGCACAGATACGCAGTATTTT.

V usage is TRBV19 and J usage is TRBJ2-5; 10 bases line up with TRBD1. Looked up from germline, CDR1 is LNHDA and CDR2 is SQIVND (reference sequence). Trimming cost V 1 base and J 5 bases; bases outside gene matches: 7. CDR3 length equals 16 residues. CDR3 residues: CASSIGGTGVWETQYF. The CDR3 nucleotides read TGTGCCAGTAGTATAGGTGGGACAGGGGTTTGGGAGACCCAGTACTTC.

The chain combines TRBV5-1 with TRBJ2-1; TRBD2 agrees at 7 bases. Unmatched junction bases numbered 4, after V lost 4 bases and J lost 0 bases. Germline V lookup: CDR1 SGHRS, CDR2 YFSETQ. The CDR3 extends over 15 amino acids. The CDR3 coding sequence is TGCGCCAGCAGCGGTACTAGCGACTCCTACAATGAGCAGTTCTTC. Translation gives CASSGTSDSYNEQFF.

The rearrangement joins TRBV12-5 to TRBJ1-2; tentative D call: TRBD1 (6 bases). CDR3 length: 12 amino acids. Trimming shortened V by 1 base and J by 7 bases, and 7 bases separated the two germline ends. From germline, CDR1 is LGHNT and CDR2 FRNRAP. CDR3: CASGLATGGYTF. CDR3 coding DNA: TGTGCTAGTGGTTTGGCGACAGGTGGCTACACCTTC.

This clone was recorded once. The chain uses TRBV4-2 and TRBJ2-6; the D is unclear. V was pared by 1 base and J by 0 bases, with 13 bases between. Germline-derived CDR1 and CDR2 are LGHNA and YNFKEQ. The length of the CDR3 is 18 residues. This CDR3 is CASSQGGRHNSGANVLTF. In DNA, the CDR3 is TGTGCCAGCAGCCAAGGAGGCCGGCACAACTCTGGGGCCAACGTCCTGACTTTC.

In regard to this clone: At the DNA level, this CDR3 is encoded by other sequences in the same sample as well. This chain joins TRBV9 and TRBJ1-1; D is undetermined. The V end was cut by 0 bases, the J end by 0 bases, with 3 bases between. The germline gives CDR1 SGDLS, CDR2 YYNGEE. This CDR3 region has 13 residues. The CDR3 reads CASSVAVNTEAFF. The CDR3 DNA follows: TGTGCCAGCAGCGTAGCGGTGAACACTGAAGCTTTCTTT.

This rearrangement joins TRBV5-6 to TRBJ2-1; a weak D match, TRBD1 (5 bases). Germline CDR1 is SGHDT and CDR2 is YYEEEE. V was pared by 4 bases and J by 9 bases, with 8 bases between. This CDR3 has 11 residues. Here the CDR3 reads CASSQQGEQFF. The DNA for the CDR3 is TGTGCCAGCAGCCAGCAGGGTGAGCAGTTCTTC.

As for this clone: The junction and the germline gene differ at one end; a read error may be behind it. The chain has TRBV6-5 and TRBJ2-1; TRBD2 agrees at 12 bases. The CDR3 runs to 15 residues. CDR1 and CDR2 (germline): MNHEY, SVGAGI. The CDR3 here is CASKDRASGGAVVVF. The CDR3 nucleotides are TGTGCCAGCAAAGACCGGGCTAGCGGGGGGGCAGTCGTCGTCTTC.

The CDR3 nucleotides are TGTGCCAGCAGCCAAGATCGGGACAGGGGCCTCTATGGCTACACCTTC. It is translated as CASSQDRDRGLYGYTF. The chain joins TRBV3-1 (or the pseudogene TRBV3-2) to TRBJ1-2, with 10 bases aligning to TRBD1. The CDR3 sequence is 16 residues long. In germline, CDR1 is LGHDT, CDR2 YNNKEL (reference sequence). Trimming took 0 bases from V and 4 from J; bases not matched to a gene: 5.

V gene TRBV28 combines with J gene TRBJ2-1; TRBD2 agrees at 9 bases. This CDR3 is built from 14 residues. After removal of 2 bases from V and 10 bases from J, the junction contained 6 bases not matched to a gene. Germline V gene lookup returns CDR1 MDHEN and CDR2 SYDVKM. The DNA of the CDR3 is TGTGCCAGCAGTTTAGCGGGGGGGCAGGGGGAGCAGTTCTTC. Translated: CASSLAGGQGEQFF.

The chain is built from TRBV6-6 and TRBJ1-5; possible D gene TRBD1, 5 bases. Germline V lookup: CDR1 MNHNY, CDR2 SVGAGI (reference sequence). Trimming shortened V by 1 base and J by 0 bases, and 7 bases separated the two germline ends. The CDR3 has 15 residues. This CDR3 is CASSYYRTSNQPQHF. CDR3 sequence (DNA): TGTGCCAGCAGTTACTACAGGACTAGCAATCAGCCCCAGCATTTT.

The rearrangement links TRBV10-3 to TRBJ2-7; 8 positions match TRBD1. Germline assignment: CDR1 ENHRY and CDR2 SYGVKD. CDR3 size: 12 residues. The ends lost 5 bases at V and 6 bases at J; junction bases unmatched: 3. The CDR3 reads CAISKTGVEQYF. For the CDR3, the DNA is TGTGCCATCAGTAAGACAGGGGTCGAGCAGTACTTC.

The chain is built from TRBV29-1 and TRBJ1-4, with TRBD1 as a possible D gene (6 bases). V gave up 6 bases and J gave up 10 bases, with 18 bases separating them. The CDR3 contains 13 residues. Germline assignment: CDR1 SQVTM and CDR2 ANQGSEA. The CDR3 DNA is TGCAGCGTGCAGGGGTCATGGGGCGGAAAACTGTTTTTT. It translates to CSVQGSWGGKLFF.

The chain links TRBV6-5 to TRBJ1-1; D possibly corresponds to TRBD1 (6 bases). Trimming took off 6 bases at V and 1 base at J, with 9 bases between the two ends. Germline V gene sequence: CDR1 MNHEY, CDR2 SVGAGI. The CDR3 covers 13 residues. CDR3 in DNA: TGTGCCAGCAGGGGAGGGGGGAACACTGAAGCTTTCTTT. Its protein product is CASRGGGNTEAFF.

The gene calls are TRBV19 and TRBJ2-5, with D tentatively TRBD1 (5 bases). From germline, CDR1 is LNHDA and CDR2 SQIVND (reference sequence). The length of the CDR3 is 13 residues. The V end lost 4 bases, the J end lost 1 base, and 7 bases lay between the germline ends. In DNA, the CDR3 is TGTGCCAGTAGTAGGACAACCCAAGAGACCCAGTACTTC. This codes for CASSRTTQETQYF.

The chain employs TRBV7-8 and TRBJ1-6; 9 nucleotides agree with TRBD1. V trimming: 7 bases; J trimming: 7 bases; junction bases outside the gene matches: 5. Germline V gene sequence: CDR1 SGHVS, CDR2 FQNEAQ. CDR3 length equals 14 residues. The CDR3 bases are TGTGCCAGCAACACCGGGACAGGGAATTCACCCCTCCACTTT. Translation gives CASNTGTGNSPLHF.